One and the same sample provided the 28 T cell receptor beta chains below, sequenced in a study of response to subunit inactivated influenza vaccine. Each CDR3 protein gets one entry after TCRdb re-called the RT-PCR reads with MiXCR. The sample has about 700,000 distinct CDR3 sequences; less than 20% are singletons. The material was PBMCs from blood, obtained 11 to 12 days after vaccination. The receptors were sampled from a man between 50 and 59 years old who received an inactivated influenza vaccine.

This clonotype appeared a few times. J is TRBJ2-3 and V is TRBV10-3; D is undetermined. This CDR3 is built from 12 residues. From germline, CDR1 is ENHRY and CDR2 SYGVKD. V gave up 2 bases and J gave up 2 bases, with 2 bases separating them. The CDR3 spells CAISETTDTQYF. The CDR3 DNA is TGTGCCATCAGTGAGACCACAGATACGCAGTATTTT.

This CDR3 reads CASSIFMANTGELFF. The CDR3 DNA follows: TGTGCCAGTAGTATTTTTATGGCGAACACCGGGGAGCTGTTTTTT. V and J are TRBV19 and TRBJ2-2; no clear D gene. CDR1 LNHDA and CDR2 SQIVND come from the germline V gene (reference sequence). There are 15 residues in the CDR3. V lost 3 bases, J lost 0 bases, and 8 bases lay in between.

This chain connects TRBV20-1 to TRBJ2-3; D is undetermined. V lost 6 bases, J lost 8 bases, and 18 bases lay in between. Per germline, CDR1 DFQATT and CDR2 SNEGSKA (reference sequence). This CDR3 is 13 amino acids long. Here the CDR3 reads CSAPDLTHGTQYF. CDR3 DNA: TGCAGTGCACCCGACTTGACGCACGGTACGCAGTATTTT.

This chain links TRBV28 with TRBJ2-3, with 8 bases fitting TRBD2. The ends lost 7 bases at V and 4 bases at J; junction bases unmatched: 7. The CDR3 contains 14 residues. Germline V lookup: CDR1 MDHEN, CDR2 SYDVKM. The CDR3 is CASTVGRASDTQYF. In nucleotides, the CDR3 is TGTGCCAGCACCGTCGGGAGGGCCTCAGATACGCAGTATTTT.

This clonotype was recorded many times. The chain links TRBV20-1 to TRBJ2-1; tentatively, D is TRBD1 (6 bases). There are 22 residues in the CDR3. Looked up from germline, CDR1 is DFQATT and CDR2 is SNEGSKA (reference sequence). The V end was cut by 3 bases, the J end by 0 bases, with 33 bases between. The CDR3 DNA follows: TGCAGTGCTAGGCACAGGGTGGATCGGGCCGTCAACTTTTATAGCTCCTACAATGAGCAGTTCTTC. Protein product: CSARHRVDRAVNFYSSYNEQFF.

This clonotype was counted a few times. This chain joins TRBV15 and TRBJ1-5; D unresolved. This CDR3 has 15 amino acids. Germline CDR1 LNHNV, CDR2 YYDKDF (reference sequence). Trimming stripped 4 bases from V and 0 bases from J, with 10 bases between. In DNA form, the CDR3 reads TGTGCCACCAGCAATTGGAGGTATAGCAATCAGCCCCAGCATTTT. It specifies CATSNWRYSNQPQHF.

This clonotype was seen a few times. The chain recombines TRBV10-3 with TRBJ2-7, with a weak D call TRBD1 (6 bases). This CDR3 is built from 13 residues. Germline V CDR1 and CDR2: ENHRY, SYGVKD. Trimming cost V 10 bases and J 2 bases, with 15 bases left between them. In DNA form, the CDR3 reads TGTGCCACCCGTGAGGGGGAAACCTACGAGCAGTACTTC. Translation gives CATREGETYEQYF.

The rearrangement joins TRBV2 to TRBJ2-7; perhaps TRBD2 as D (5 bases). The CDR3 is 12 amino acids. Germline CDR1 is SNHLY and CDR2 is FYNNEI. Trimming stripped 5 bases from V and 6 bases from J, with 11 bases between. The CDR3 loop reads CASSRGIGEQYF. CDR3 sequence (DNA): TGTGCCAGCAGTAGAGGGATAGGCGAGCAGTACTTC.

V and J are TRBV7-2 and TRBJ2-7; D not certain. The CDR3 length is 15 residues. Germline-derived CDR1 and CDR2 are SGHTA and FQGNSA. V dropped 2 bases and J dropped 2 bases, with 13 bases sitting between them. The CDR3 DNA follows: TGTGCCAGCAGCTTATATTTGGTAGAGACCTACGAGCAGTACTTC. Its translation: CASSLYLVETYEQYF.

This clonotype was recorded a few times. The chain links TRBV20-1 to TRBJ2-1; 8 nucleotides line up with TRBD2. The CDR3 contains 16 residues. Germline trimming cut 1 base from V and 0 bases from J; bases unmatched to any gene: 5. From germline, CDR1 is DFQATT and CDR2 SNEGSKA (reference sequence). The CDR3 sequence is CSARGILAVSYNEQFF. The CDR3 region has the DNA TGCAGTGCTAGAGGTATACTAGCGGTCTCCTACAATGAGCAGTTCTTC.

The V and J genes are TRBV6-5 and TRBJ1-1; 9 bases line up with TRBD1. Germline V gene sequence: CDR1 MNHEY, CDR2 SVGAGI. This CDR3 comprises 15 residues. The J segment lost 7 bases and the V segment lost 0 bases, leaving 6 bases of the junction unmatched. DNA of the CDR3: TGTGCCAGCAGTTACTCTTGGGACAGGGCGGGTGAAGCTTTCTTT. Protein: CASSYSWDRAGEAFF.

This clonotype was seen a handful of times. The chain is built from TRBV28 and TRBJ2-7; the D gene could be TRBD1 or TRBD2 (5 bases each). The germline V gene encodes CDR1 MDHEN and CDR2 SYDVKM. The CDR3 covers 15 residues. Trimming removed 1 base from V and 0 bases from J, with 10 bases in between. CDR3: CASSLYAGSSYEQYF. CDR3 nucleotides: TGTGCCAGCAGTTTATACGCAGGGAGCTCCTACGAGCAGTACTTC.

This chain links TRBV10-2 with TRBJ2-1, with no clear D. Germline CDR1 WSHSY, CDR2 SAAADI. The CDR3 totals 15 residues. V lost 3 bases, J lost 3 bases, and 12 bases lay in between. The CDR3 here is CASSESETLYNEQFF. The CDR3 nucleotides are TGCGCCAGCAGTGAATCTGAGACACTCTACAATGAGCAGTTCTTC.

V and J are TRBV5-6 and TRBJ1-6; tentatively, D is TRBD1 (6 bases). CDR3 size: 14 residues. Trimming took off 0 bases at V and 9 bases at J, with 10 bases between the two ends. Germline loops: CDR1 SGHDT, CDR2 YYEEEE. Here the CDR3 DNA reads TGTGCCAGCAGCTTGGGGACAGAAATTTCACCCCTCCACTTT. This encodes CASSLGTEISPLHF.

The chain couples TRBV20-1 to TRBJ2-1; D perhaps matches TRBD1 (6 bases). The CDR3 has 14 residues. The V and J ends lost 0 bases and 8 bases respectively, with 14 bases between them. CDR1 and CDR2 from the germline V gene are DFQATT and SNEGSKA (reference sequence). CDR3 in DNA: TGCAGTGCTAGAGACCCCCAGGGGTTCTATGAGCAGTTCTTC. Protein product: CSARDPQGFYEQFF.

The chain uses TRBV4-2 and TRBJ2-1, with D maybe TRBD2 (6 bases). This CDR3 has 18 amino acids. V was shortened by 0 bases and J by 6 bases, with 21 bases between the two germline ends. The germline V gene has CDR1 LGHNA and CDR2 YNFKEQ. The CDR3 loop is CASSQDLPLAVKFNEQFF. As DNA, the CDR3 is TGTGCCAGCAGCCAAGATCTCCCGTTAGCGGTTAAATTCAATGAGCAGTTCTTC.

The CDR3, as DNA: TGTGCCAGCAGTTTGGGGGCCTATCAGCCCCAGCATTTT. It translates to CASSLGAYQPQHF. The chain joins TRBV27 to TRBJ1-5; D may be TRBD1 (6 bases). In germline, CDR1 is MNHEY, CDR2 SMNVEV (reference sequence). Trimming removed 3 bases from V and 5 bases from J, with 8 bases in between. The CDR3 spans 13 residues.

The rearrangement joins TRBV2 to TRBJ2-2, with D unclear. Trimming took off 4 bases at V and 6 bases at J, with 12 bases between the two ends. The CDR3 loop spans 14 amino acids. CDR1 is SNHLY and CDR2 is FYNNEI in the germline V gene. CDR3 sequence: CASSGGSDPGELFF. The CDR3, as DNA: TGTGCCAGCAGTGGGGGATCTGACCCCGGGGAGCTGTTTTTT.

The chain employs TRBV12-3 or TRBV12-4 and TRBJ2-1; either TRBD1 or TRBD2 may fit D (5 bases each). Trimming cost V 5 bases and J 5 bases, with 13 bases left between them. This CDR3 spans 14 amino acids. The CDR3 region has the DNA TGTGCCAGCAGTGACCGGGACCAAAACAATGAGCAGTTCTTC. It is translated as CASSDRDQNNEQFF.

The table lists this clonotype with a few counts. The chain carries TRBV7-6 and TRBJ2-6; D is unresolved. The CDR3 has 14 amino acids. In germline, CDR1 is SGHVS, CDR2 FNYEAQ. The V end lost 8 bases, the J end lost 1 base, and 9 bases lay between the germline ends. Here the CDR3 reads CASHSGSGANVLTF. In DNA form, the CDR3 reads TGTGCCAGCCATTCGGGTTCTGGGGCCAACGTCCTGACTTTC.

This clonotype has more than one count but fewer than ten. V gene TRBV7-2 combines with J gene TRBJ1-1, with D possibly being TRBD1 (5 bases). Germline loops: CDR1 SGHTA, CDR2 FQGNSA. The V gene lost 5 bases and the J gene lost 1 base, with 11 bases spanning the gap. The CDR3 extends over 14 amino acids. CDR3 in DNA: TGTGCCAGCAGCCCGGACGGACAGAACACTGAAGCTTTCTTT. The encoded protein is CASSPDGQNTEAFF. The entire variable domain, with the rest obtained from reference TRBV7-2 and TRBJ1-1, is as follows: GAGVSQSPSNKVTEKGKDVELRCDPISGHTALYWYRQSLGQGLEFLIYFQGNSAPDKSGLPSDRFSAERTGGSVSTLTIQRTQQEDSAVYLCASSPDGQNTEAFFGQGTRLTVV.

The CDR3, as DNA: TGCAGCGTTACCGCAGGGTACACTGAAGCTTTCTTT. It specifies CSVTAGYTEAFF. The V and J genes are TRBV29-1 and TRBJ1-1; D possibly corresponds to TRBD1 (5 bases). This CDR3 is 12 amino acids long. CDR1 and CDR2 from the germline V gene are SQVTM and ANQGSEA. V dropped 5 bases and J dropped 3 bases, with 10 bases sitting between them.

This clonotype was seen repeatedly, ten times or more. The V gene is TRBV7-2, the J gene TRBJ2-5; 11 nucleotides agree with TRBD1. CDR1 and CDR2 from the germline V gene are SGHTA and FQGNSA. Trimming took 6 bases from V and 5 from J; bases not matched to a gene: 8. The CDR3 has 15 amino acids. In nucleotides, the CDR3 is TGTGCCAGCAGGGAAGGACAGGGGGCTTTTGAGACCCAGTACTTC. This gives the protein CASREGQGAFETQYF.

This clonotype showed up just a few times. The rearrangement joins TRBV3-1 to TRBJ2-1, with 10 bases lining up with TRBD2. This CDR3 has 17 amino acids. After removal of 4 bases from V and 9 bases from J, the junction contained 15 bases not matched to a gene. Germline V gene data show CDR1 as LGHDT and CDR2 as YNNKEL (reference sequence). CDR3 in amino acids: CASSPLAGGLGGAEQFF. As DNA, the CDR3 is TGTGCCAGCAGCCCCTTAGCGGGGGGTCTGGGAGGGGCTGAGCAGTTCTTC.

The chain combines TRBV20-1 with TRBJ2-4; D gene uncertain. The CDR3 contains 14 residues. Trimming took off 6 bases at V and 9 bases at J, with 21 bases between the two ends. CDR1 DFQATT and CDR2 SNEGSKA come from the germline V gene (reference sequence). In DNA form, the CDR3 reads TGCAGTGCCCACGGCTTGAGCTTGGACGGCATTCAGTACTTC. Translating it yields CSAHGLSLDGIQYF.

This clonotype has just a few counts. The chain joins TRBV5-1 to TRBJ2-7, with a possible D match to TRBD2 (5 bases). CDR1 and CDR2 from the germline V gene are SGHRS and YFSETQ. CDR3 length: 14 residues. Trimming cost V 0 bases and J 3 bases, with 10 bases left between them. CDR3 sequence: CASSLVSRDYEQYF. The CDR3 bases are TGCGCCAGCAGCTTGGTATCGAGGGACTACGAGCAGTACTTC.

On this clonotype: A much larger clonotype is one base distant, so this may be a read error. The V and J genes are TRBV5-1 and TRBJ2-7; tentatively, D is TRBD2 (6 bases). The CDR3 sequence is 13 residues long. Trimming removed 0 bases from V and 4 bases from J, with 8 bases in between. Germline CDR1 is SGHRS and CDR2 is YFSETQ. The CDR3 sequence is CASSLDGGYEQYF. Here the CDR3 DNA reads TGCGCCAGCAGCTTGGATGGGGGGTACGAGCAGTACTTC.

This clonotype appeared many times. J is TRBJ2-7 and V is TRBV4-3, with 7 bases aligning to TRBD2. CDR1 and CDR2 (germline): LGHNA, YSLEER. The CDR3 sequence is 16 residues long. J lost 3 bases, V lost 0 bases, and 8 bases had no gene match. This chain's CDR3 is CASSQEYGAGDYEQYF. CDR3 DNA sequence: TGCGCCAGCAGCCAAGAATACGGGGCGGGAGACTACGAGCAGTACTTC.